This T cell receptor (beta chain) derives from a study of CD8+CD57+ T cells in acquired aplastic anemia. Study details: On average, sorted CD4+ and CD8+ cells gave 2.5 to 4 ug of DNA. Healthy donor sequencing depth: about 10 million CD4+, some 12 million CD8+ reads.

With respect to this clonotype: Its target is unknown.

Study conclusions and caveats: There were twenty-nine CD8+ CDR3 sequences that occurred in both patients and controls. Patients and healthy controls showed no significant CD8+ Simpson's diversity difference.

Germline CDR1 and CDR2: SGDLS and YYNGEE. V shed 6 bases and J shed 0 bases, with 13 bases lying between them. This CDR3 spans 15 amino acids. For CDR3 and TCR beta VDJ profiling, genomic DNA was the template used. TCRdb itself ran the reads through MiXCR, one entry per CDR3 protein. The sample shows about 180,000 distinct CDR3 sequences, about 47% of them seen only once. The source of this sequence is a human donor in good health. The sequencing input was sorted CD4+, CD8+, or CD8+CD57+ T cells (not recorded which) from PBMCs. The gene calls are TRBV9 and TRBJ1-3, with D perhaps matching TRBD1 (6 bases). CDR3 loop: CASTQGFPSGNTIYF. The CDR3 nucleotides read TGTGCCAGCACACAGGGATTCCCCTCTGGAAACACCATATATTTT.